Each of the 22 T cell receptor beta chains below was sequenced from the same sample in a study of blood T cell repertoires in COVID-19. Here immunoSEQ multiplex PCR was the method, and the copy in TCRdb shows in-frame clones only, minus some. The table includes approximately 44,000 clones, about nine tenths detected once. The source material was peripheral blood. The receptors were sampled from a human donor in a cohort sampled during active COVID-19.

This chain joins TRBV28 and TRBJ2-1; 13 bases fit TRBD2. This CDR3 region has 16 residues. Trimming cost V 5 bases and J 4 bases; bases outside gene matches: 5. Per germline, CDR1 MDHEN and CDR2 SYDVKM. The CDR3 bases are TGTGCCAGCAGTAACACGGGACTAGCGGGGTACAATGAGCAGTTCTTC. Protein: CASSNTGLAGYNEQFF.

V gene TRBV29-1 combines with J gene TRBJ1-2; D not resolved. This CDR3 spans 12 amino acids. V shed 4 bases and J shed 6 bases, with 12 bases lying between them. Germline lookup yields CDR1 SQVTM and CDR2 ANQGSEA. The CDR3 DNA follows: TGCAGCGTTGCCGGCGGGCGAGATGGCTACACCTTC. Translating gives CSVAGGRDGYTF.

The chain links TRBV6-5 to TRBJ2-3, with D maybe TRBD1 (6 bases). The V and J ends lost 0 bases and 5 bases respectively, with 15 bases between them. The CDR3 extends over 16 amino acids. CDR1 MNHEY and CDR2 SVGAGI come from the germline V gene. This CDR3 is CASSYSDSPTLDTQYF. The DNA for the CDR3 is TGTGCCAGCAGTTACTCGGACAGCCCTACTTTAGATACGCAGTATTTT.

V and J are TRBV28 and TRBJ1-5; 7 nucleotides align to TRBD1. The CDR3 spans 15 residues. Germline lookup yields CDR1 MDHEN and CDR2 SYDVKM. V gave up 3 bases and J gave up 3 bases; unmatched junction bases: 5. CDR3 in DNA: TGTGCCAGCAGTTTTGGCGGGACAGTCAATCAGCCCCAGCATTTT. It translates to CASSFGGTVNQPQHF. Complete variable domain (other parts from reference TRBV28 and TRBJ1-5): DVKVTQSSRYLVKRTGEKVFLECVQDMDHENMFWYRQDPGLGLRLIYFSYDVKMKEKGDIPEGYSVSREKKERFSLILESASTNQTSMYLCASSFGGTVNQPQHFGDGTRLSIL.

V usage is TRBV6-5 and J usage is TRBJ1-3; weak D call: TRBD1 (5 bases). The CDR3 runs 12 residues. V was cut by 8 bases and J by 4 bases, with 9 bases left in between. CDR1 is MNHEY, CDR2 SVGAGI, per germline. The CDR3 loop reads CASGGRGNTIYF. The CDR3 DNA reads TGTGCCAGCGGGGGGAGGGGAAACACCATATATTTT.

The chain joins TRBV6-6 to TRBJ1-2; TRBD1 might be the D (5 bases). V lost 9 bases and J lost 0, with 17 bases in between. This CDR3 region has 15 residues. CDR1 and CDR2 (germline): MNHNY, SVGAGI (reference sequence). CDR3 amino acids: CASTGIRNSNYGYTF. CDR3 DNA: TGTGCCAGTACAGGAATCAGAAACTCTAACTATGGCTACACCTTC.

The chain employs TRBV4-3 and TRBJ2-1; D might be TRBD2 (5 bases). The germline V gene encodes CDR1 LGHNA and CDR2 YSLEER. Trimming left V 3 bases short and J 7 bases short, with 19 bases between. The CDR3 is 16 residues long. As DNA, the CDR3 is TGCGCCAGCAGCCAGGAGCGGAGCCCTACTCGGAATGAGCAGTTCTTC. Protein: CASSQERSPTRNEQFF.

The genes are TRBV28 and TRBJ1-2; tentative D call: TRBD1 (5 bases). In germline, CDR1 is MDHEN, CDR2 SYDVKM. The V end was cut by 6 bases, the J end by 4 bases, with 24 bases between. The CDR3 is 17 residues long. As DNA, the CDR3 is TGTGCCAGCAGCTCGGTTTGGGTGAGGGACTCGCTCTATGGCTACACCTTC. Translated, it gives CASSSVWVRDSLYGYTF.

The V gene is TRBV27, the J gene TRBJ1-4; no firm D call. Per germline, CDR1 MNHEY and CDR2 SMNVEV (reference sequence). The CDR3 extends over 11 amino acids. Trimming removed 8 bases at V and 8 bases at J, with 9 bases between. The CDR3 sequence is CASLRREKLFF. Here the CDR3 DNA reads TGTGCCAGCCTGCGGCGGGAAAAACTGTTTTTT. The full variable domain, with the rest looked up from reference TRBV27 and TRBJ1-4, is EAQVTQNPRYLITVTGKKLTVTCSQNMNHEYMSWYRQDPGLGLRQIYYSMNVEVTDKGDVPEGYKVSRKEKRNFPLILESPSPNQTSLYFCASLRREKLFFGSGTQLSVL.

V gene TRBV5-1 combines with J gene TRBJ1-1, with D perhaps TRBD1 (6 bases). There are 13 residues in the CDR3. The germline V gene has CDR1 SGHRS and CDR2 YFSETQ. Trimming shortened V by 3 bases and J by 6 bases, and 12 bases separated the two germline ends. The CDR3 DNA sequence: TGCGCCAGCAGCTCCGGGACATCGGCTGAAGCTTTCTTT. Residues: CASSSGTSAEAFF. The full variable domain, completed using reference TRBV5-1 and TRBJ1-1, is KAGVTQTPRYLIKTRGQQVTLSCSPISGHRSVSWYQQTPGQGLQFLFEYFSETQRNKGNFPGRFSGRQFSNSRSEMNVSTLELGDSALYLCASSSGTSAEAFFGQGTRLTVV.

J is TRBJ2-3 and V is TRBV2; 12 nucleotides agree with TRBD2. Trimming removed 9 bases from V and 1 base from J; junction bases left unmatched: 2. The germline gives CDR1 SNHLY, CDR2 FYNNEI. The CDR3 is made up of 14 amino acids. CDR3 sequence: CARGLAGRTDTQYF. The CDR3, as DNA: TGTGCCAGAGGACTAGCGGGACGCACAGATACGCAGTATTTT.

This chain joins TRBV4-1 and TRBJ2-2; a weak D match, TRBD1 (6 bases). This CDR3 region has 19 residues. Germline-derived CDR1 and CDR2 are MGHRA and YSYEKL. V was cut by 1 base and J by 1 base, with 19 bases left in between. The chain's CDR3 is CASSQVALRQGLNTGELFF. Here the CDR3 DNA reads TGCGCCAGCAGCCAAGTGGCCCTACGGCAGGGGTTGAACACCGGGGAGCTGTTTTTT.

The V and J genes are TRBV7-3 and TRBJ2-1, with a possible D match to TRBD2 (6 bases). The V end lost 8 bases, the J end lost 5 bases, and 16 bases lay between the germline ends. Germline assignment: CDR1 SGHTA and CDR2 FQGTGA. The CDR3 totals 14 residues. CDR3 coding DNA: TGTGCCAGCTCCCTTCGCGGGAAAGACAATGAGCAGTTCTTC. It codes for CASSLRGKDNEQFF.

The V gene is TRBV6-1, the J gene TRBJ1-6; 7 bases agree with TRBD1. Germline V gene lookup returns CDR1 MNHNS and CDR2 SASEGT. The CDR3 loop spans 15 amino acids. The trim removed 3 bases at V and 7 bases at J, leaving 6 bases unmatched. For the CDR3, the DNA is TGTGCCAGCAGTGATGGCCACAGGGGAAATTCACCCCTCCACTTT. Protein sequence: CASSDGHRGNSPLHF.

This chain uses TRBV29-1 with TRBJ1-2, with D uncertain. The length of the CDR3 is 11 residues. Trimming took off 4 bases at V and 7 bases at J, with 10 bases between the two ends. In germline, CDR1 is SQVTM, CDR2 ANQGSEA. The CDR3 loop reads CSVGAAFGYTF. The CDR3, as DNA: TGCAGCGTTGGCGCGGCCTTTGGCTACACCTTC.

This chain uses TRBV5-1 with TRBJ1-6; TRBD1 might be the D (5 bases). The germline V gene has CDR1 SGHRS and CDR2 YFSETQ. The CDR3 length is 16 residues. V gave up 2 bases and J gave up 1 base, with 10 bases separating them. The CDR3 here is CASSLGHQSYNSPLHF. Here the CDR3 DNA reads TGCGCCAGCAGCTTAGGACACCAATCCTATAATTCACCCCTCCACTTT. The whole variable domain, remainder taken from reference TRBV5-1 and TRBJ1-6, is KAGVTQTPRYLIKTRGQQVTLSCSPISGHRSVSWYQQTPGQGLQFLFEYFSETQRNKGNFPGRFSGRQFSNSRSEMNVSTLELGDSALYLCASSLGHQSYNSPLHFGNGTRLTVT.

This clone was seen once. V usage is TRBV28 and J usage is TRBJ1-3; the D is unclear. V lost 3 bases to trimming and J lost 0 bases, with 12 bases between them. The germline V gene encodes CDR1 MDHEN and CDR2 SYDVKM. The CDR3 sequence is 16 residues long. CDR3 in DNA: TGTGCCAGCAGTTTCCCTCCTGTGTCCTCTGGAAACACCATATATTTT. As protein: CASSFPPVSSGNTIYF.

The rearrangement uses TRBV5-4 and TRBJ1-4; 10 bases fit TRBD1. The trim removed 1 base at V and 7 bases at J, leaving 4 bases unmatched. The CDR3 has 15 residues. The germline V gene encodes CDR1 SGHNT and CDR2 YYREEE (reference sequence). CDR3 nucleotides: TGTGCCAGCAGCTTGCGAGGGACAGGGGTTGAAAAACTGTTTTTT. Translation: CASSLRGTGVEKLFF.

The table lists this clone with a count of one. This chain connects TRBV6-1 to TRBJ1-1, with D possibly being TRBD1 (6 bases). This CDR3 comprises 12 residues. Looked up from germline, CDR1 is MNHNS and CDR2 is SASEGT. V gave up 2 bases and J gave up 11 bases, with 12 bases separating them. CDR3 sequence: CASSERGTGAFF. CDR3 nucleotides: TGTGCCAGCAGTGAAAGGGGGACCGGGGCTTTCTTT.

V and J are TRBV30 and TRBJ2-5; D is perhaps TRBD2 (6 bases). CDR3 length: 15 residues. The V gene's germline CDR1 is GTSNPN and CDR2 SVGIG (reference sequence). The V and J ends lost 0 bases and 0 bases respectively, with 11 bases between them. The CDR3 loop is CAWSVGLAYQETQYF. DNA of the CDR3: TGTGCCTGGAGTGTAGGGCTAGCGTACCAAGAGACCCAGTACTTC.

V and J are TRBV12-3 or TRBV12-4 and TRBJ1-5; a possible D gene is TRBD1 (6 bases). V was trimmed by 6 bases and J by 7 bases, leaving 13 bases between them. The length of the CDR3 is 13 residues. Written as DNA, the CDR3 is TGTGCCAGCAGAGACTCCAGGGGACAGCCCCAGCATTTT. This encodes CASRDSRGQPQHF.

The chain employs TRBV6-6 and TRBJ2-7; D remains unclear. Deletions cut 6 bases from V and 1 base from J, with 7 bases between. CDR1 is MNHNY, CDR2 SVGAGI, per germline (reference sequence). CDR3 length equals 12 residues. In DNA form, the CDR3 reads TGTGCCAGCAGCCGCGATTCCTACGAGCAGTACTTC. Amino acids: CASSRDSYEQYF.